The rows below give T cell receptor beta chains drawn from one sample of a study of blood T cell repertoires in COVID-19. Only in-frame clones appear in the TCRdb table, and some are missing; sequencing was by immunoSEQ multiplex PCR. The sample carries approximately 300,000 clones, approximately 91% recorded once. Sample: PBMCs or T cells enriched from blood (not recorded which). Receptor source: a woman aged 25 to 39 who had been exposed to COVID-19. Each CDR3 is given with its conserved first and last residue. D genes are given only for firm matches. Rows give clone size only sometimes, using once, few, many, or a class for an expanded clone.

v_gene,j_gene,d_gene,abundance,CDR3nt,CDR3aa
TRBV7-9,TRBJ1-2,TRBD1,NA,TGTGCCAGCAGCCCAAAGACAGGGGTACCTAACTATGGCTACACCTTC,CASSPKTGVPNYGYTF
TRBV19,TRBJ1-2,NA,NA,TGTGCCAGTAGTAATTGGAAGACAGGAGTCGATGGCTACACCTTC,CASSNWKTGVDGYTF
TRBV10-3,TRBJ2-7,TRBD2,few,TGTGCCATCAGTGAGAGGCTAGCGGGGGGGCCTTCTAGAGACGAGCAGTACTTC,CAISERLAGGPSRDEQYF
TRBV7-9,TRBJ1-2,TRBD1,NA,TGTGCCAGCAGCAAACAGGGGATTGCTGGCTACACCTTC,CASSKQGIAGYTF
TRBV19,TRBJ1-1,TRBD1,NA,TGTGCCATTAGGGACAGACATGACTATATCAACACTGAAGCTTTCTTT,CAIRDRHDYINTEAFF
TRBV6-1,TRBJ1-1,TRBD1,NA,TGTGCCAGCAGTGAAAGGGACAGAAAACTGAACACTGAAGCTTTCTTT,CASSERDRKLNTEAFF
TRBV6-5,TRBJ2-1,TRBD2,NA,TGTGCCAGCAGTTACTCGATGGCGGGGGGCTACAATGAGCAGTTCTTC,CASSYSMAGGYNEQFF
TRBV7-6,TRBJ1-2,NA,NA,TGTGCCAGCAGAGAGGGAGCTAACTATGGCTACACCTTC,CASREGANYGYTF
TRBV7-2,TRBJ1-1,NA,NA,TGTGCCAGCAGCCCCCGGGGGTTGGCAAGGAACACTGAAGCTTTCTTT,CASSPRGLARNTEAFF
TRBV25-1,TRBJ1-1,NA,once,TGTGCCAGCAGTGAAGGTGGAGGGTTCACTGAAGCTTTCTTT,CASSEGGGFTEAFF
TRBV7-8,TRBJ1-2,NA,NA,TGTGCCAGCAGCTCCCGACAGACATCACCTTCTAACTATGGCTACACCTTC,CASSSRQTSPSNYGYTF
TRBV5-4,TRBJ2-2,NA,NA,TGTGCCAGCAGCTCCGGGACTCCTAACACCGGGGAGCTGTTTTTT,CASSSGTPNTGELFF
TRBV6-1,TRBJ2-7,NA,NA,TGTGCCAGCAGTGACCCGTGGACAGTAAGGTACGAGCAGTACTTC,CASSDPWTVRYEQYF
TRBV2,TRBJ1-1,NA,NA,TGTGCCAGCCGATGGGGGAGGACTGAAGCTTTCTTT,CASRWGRTEAFF
TRBV30,TRBJ1-2,TRBD1,once,TGTGCCTGTTACAGGGGTCCCGGGGGCTACACCTTC,CACYRGPGGYTF
TRBV5-4,TRBJ2-2,TRBD2,NA,TGTGCCAGCAAAACTAGCGGGGGGGCCATCACCGGGGAGCTGTTTTTT,CASKTSGGAITGELFF
TRBV5-1,TRBJ2-3,NA,NA,TGCGCCAGCAGCTTGGAGGGAGGCACAGATACGCAGTATTTT,CASSLEGGTDTQYF
TRBV4-2,TRBJ2-7,TRBD2,few,TGTGCCAGCAGCCAAGTAGCGGGACCCCTTGGGGAGCAGTACTTC,CASSQVAGPLGEQYF
TRBV3-1/TRBV3-2,TRBJ2-7,TRBD2,NA,TGTGCCAGCAGCCAAGTGGGACTAGCGGGTTACGAGCAGTACTTC,CASSQVGLAGYEQYF
TRBV10-2,TRBJ1-1,TRBD1,once,TGCGCCAGCAGGTCCGCAGACAGGGTGGCAAACACTGAAGCTTTCTTT,CASRSADRVANTEAFF
TRBV28,TRBJ2-7,NA,NA,TGTGCCAGCAGTCCTCCTCGACAGCCCAGCTCCTACGAGCAGTACTTC,CASSPPRQPSSYEQYF
TRBV5-1,TRBJ2-3,TRBD1,NA,TGCGCCAGCAGCAGGGGGCCCACAGATACGCAGTATTTT,CASSRGPTDTQYF
TRBV4-1,TRBJ1-5,NA,NA,TGCGCCAGCAGCCAAGTTGGCAGGGGCGATCAGCCCCAGCATTTT,CASSQVGRGDQPQHF
TRBV29-1,TRBJ1-1,NA,NA,TGCAGCGTTACCGACAGTGAAGCTTTCTTT,CSVTDSEAFF
TRBV4-1,TRBJ2-6,NA,NA,TGCGCCAGCAGCCAGGAAGTCACAGGGACTGGGGCCAACGTCCTGACTTTC,CASSQEVTGTGANVLTF
TRBV29-1,TRBJ2-4,TRBD1,once,TGCAGCGTTGCAGACAGGGGGGATTTTTGGGACATTCAGTACTTC,CSVADRGDFWDIQYF
TRBV10-3,TRBJ2-1,TRBD2,once,TGTGCCATCACCCCTAGCGGGGGGCGATTCTACAATGAGCAGTTCTTC,CAITPSGGRFYNEQFF
TRBV11-2,TRBJ1-4,NA,NA,TGTGCCAGCAGCAAAGGACAGAATGAAAAACTGTTTTTT,CASSKGQNEKLFF
TRBV29-1,TRBJ2-3,NA,NA,TGCAGCGTGGTCCCTAACGGGACACCGAGCACAGATACGCAGTATTTT,CSVVPNGTPSTDTQYF